Described below is a single TCR beta chain sequence and its context. The sample originates from a study of blood T cell repertoires in COVID-19. Background on the study: Spain, Italy and the United States supplied samples that represented acute and convalescent COVID-19.

Germline CDR1 SNHLY, CDR2 FYNNEI. This CDR3 has 15 residues. Trimming took 6 bases from V and 8 from J; bases not matched to a gene: 8. Clinical history as reported by participants underpinned cohort assignment. Per the original data handling: Amplification of reference gene primers provided the estimated nucleated cell counts. Clones were sequenced by immunoSEQ multiplex PCR, and TCRdb holds only the in-frame ones, with some missing. Clone size and the V and J calls come from that table; the DNA yielded D and trimming. The sample lists 400,000 or so clones, approximately 88% occurring once. The origin of this receptor is a woman aged 40 to 50 with acute COVID-19. Sequencing was done on a sample of PBMCs or T cells enriched from blood (not recorded which). V and J are TRBV2 and TRBJ1-6; TRBD1 matches at 9 bases. The CDR3 loop reads CASSLGQGFDSPLHF. In DNA form, the CDR3 reads TGTGCCAGCAGCCTCGGACAGGGGTTCGATTCACCCCTCCACTTT.